The sample holds a few counts of the clone carrying this T cell receptor (beta chain). Construction of the TCRbeta library involved unique molecular identifiers. TCRdb processed the PCR reads anew with MiXCR; each CDR3 protein has one entry. The data contain 100,000 to 120,000 distinct CDR3 sequences, 10% of them seen just once; the ten biggest clones take up approximately 8%. This sample stems from a study of T-cell reconstitution after alpha-beta-depleted transplantation in children. The clonotype originates from a human donor who donated a stem cell graft to a child with acute lymphoblastic leukemia. The material sequenced was PBMCs from the stem cell graft donor, taken from the stem cell graft.

For the CDR3, the DNA is TGTGCCAGCACCGGGGCGGCAGATACGCAGTATTTT. Protein sequence: CASTGAADTQYF. The chain combines TRBV12-3 or TRBV12-4 with TRBJ2-3; D possibly uses TRBD1 or TRBD2 (5 bases each). This CDR3 spans 12 amino acids. Trimming left V 7 bases short and J 4 bases short, with 9 bases between.